The rows below give T cell receptor beta chains drawn from one sample of a study of T cells in localized non-small cell lung cancer. The repertoire was sequenced with immunoSEQ multiplex PCR; TCRdb's copy has only in-frame clones and lacks some. The profile covers approximately 100,000 clones, with approximately 91% appearing a single time and 4.1% taken by the ten largest. The specimen was PBMCs, collected before any cancer treatment. These TCRs come from a woman aged 40-70 years with stage II squamous cell lung carcinoma. The conserved cysteine and the conserved F or W are not part of the CDR3 here. Fields, in order: J gene, V gene, CDR3 protein.

TRBJ2-7,TRBV11-1,ASSLESAGGRSYEQY
TRBJ1-1,TRBV7-9,ASSELRAQANTEAF
TRBJ1-2,TRBV2,ASSQTGFYGYT
TRBJ2-1,TRBV15,ATSSPGTSGYNEQF
TRBJ1-4,TRBV28,ASSPGGGLTNEKLF
TRBJ1-6,TRBV5-1,ASSLGRGSGNSPLH
TRBJ2-4,TRBV7-9,ASSSPKNIQY
TRBJ1-2,TRBV4-2,ASSQPGQGAPNYGYT
TRBJ1-2,TRBV6-1,ASSETGYT
TRBJ2-7,TRBV5-4,ASSLRQGADEQY
TRBJ1-3,TRBV7-9,ASSPGGQGISGNTIY
TRBJ1-2,TRBV30,AWTIPGQLGYGYT
TRBJ2-7,TRBV28,ASTKQGYEQY
TRBJ2-5,TRBV5-1,ASSLGGVQETQY
TRBJ1-2,TRBV10-2,ASTTGGPQYGYT
TRBJ2-1,TRBV18,ASSPTSAGINEQF
TRBJ2-3,TRBV5-1,ASSSLAADTQY
TRBJ2-7,TRBV19,ASSGDRQSYEQY
TRBJ1-5,TRBV5-6,ASSFGDNRGNQPQH
TRBJ2-6,TRBV5-6,ASSYGGGSGANVLT
TRBJ1-2,TRBV6-1,ASSASGADDGYT
TRBJ1-1,TRBV12-5,ASGLVMGLEAF
TRBJ2-3,TRBV6-1,ASSGTIGRFTDTQY